Below, 20 T cell receptor beta chains from the same sample are listed, as sequenced in a study of neoadjuvant anti-PD-1 for oral cavity cancer. The table came from immunoSEQ multiplex PCR; TCRdb's copy has only in-frame clones and leaves some out. The sample consists of some 61,000 clones, about 88% of them appearing once. The time point is: after neoadjuvant nivolumab, at surgical resection. The source was PBMCs, collected after nivolumab (anti-PD-1) treatment. The receptors originated from a person aged 35 to 85 with oral cavity squamous cell carcinoma.

The gene calls are TRBV7-8 and TRBJ2-7, with TRBD2 matching over 7 bases. Germline-derived CDR1 and CDR2 are SGHVS and FQNEAQ. V lost 3 bases and J lost 4; bases outside the gene matches: 12. The CDR3 runs 16 residues. In DNA form, the CDR3 reads TGTGCCAGCAGCTTTTTAACTCCGACTAGCTGGTACGAGCAGTACTTC. It translates to CASSFLTPTSWYEQYF.

The chain has TRBV6-6 and TRBJ2-7; D is possibly TRBD1 (6 bases). Germline-derived CDR1 and CDR2 are MNHNY and SVGAGI (reference sequence). The V end was cut by 8 bases, the J end by 2 bases, with 13 bases between. The CDR3 extends over 13 amino acids. The CDR3 loop reads CASFGQTTYEQYF. CDR3 DNA sequence: TGTGCCAGCTTCGGACAGACGACCTACGAGCAGTACTTC.

The chain employs TRBV19 and TRBJ1-1, with D tentatively TRBD1 (6 bases). Germline V gives CDR1 LNHDA, CDR2 SQIVND (reference sequence). V was clipped by 4 bases and J by 1 base, with 10 bases between them. This CDR3 has 14 residues. The CDR3 bases are TGTGCCAGTAGTACGCCACAGGGGAACACTGAAGCTTTCTTT. Translating it yields CASSTPQGNTEAFF.

This sequence joins TRBV5-4 and TRBJ2-1; D gene ambiguous. CDR1 and CDR2 from the germline V gene are SGHNT and YYREEE (reference sequence). There are 13 residues in the CDR3. The V end lost 4 bases, the J end lost 5 bases, and 10 bases lay between the germline ends. The DNA for the CDR3 is TGTGCCAGCAGCCTGGAACTTAACAATGAGCAGTTCTTC. Translated: CASSLELNNEQFF. The full variable domain, completed using reference TRBV5-4 and TRBJ2-1, is ETGVTQSPTHLIKTRGQQVTLRCSSQSGHNTVSWYQQALGQGPQFIFQYYREEENGRGNFPPRFSGLQFPNYSSELNVNALELDDSALYLCASSLELNNEQFFGPGTRLTVL.

V gene TRBV10-3 combines with J gene TRBJ2-7, with 7 positions matching TRBD1. In germline, CDR1 is ENHRY, CDR2 SYGVKD. With 0 bases clipped from V and 2 bases from J, the junction kept 7 bases outside the gene matches. The CDR3 is 16 residues long. CDR3 amino acids: CAISESRTGATYEQYF. The CDR3 DNA sequence: TGTGCCATCAGTGAGTCGAGAACAGGGGCCACCTACGAGCAGTACTTC.

The chain carries TRBV20-1 and TRBJ1-4, with D unclear. Germline-derived CDR1 and CDR2 are DFQATT and SNEGSKA (reference sequence). The V and J ends lost 3 bases and 8 bases respectively, with 4 bases between them. The CDR3 totals 10 residues. The CDR3 region has the DNA TGCAGTGCTAGTCGGGAAAAACTGTTTTTT. It translates to CSASREKLFF.

This clone showed up just a few times. This chain joins TRBV6-5 and TRBJ2-1; D perhaps matches TRBD2 (6 bases). The CDR3 totals 14 residues. From germline, CDR1 is MNHEY and CDR2 SVGAGI. V was trimmed by 4 bases and J by 5 bases, leaving 12 bases between them. The CDR3 DNA reads as TGTGCCAGCAGTTTAGAACTAGCCCACAATGAGCAGTTCTTC. It codes for CASSLELAHNEQFF.

The count of this clone is one. V usage is TRBV9 and J usage is TRBJ2-6; 7 bases match TRBD2. The V and J ends lost 0 bases and 3 bases, in that order; junction bases with no gene match: 6. CDR1 is SGDLS and CDR2 is YYNGEE in the germline V gene. The CDR3 totals 17 residues. The CDR3 loop is CASSVGLTSYGANVLTF. DNA for the CDR3: TGTGCCAGCAGCGTAGGTCTGACTAGCTATGGGGCCAACGTCCTGACTTTC.

This clone occurred once. The rearrangement links TRBV6-1 to TRBJ2-3; 8 positions match TRBD1. V shed 10 bases, J shed 4 bases, and the junction held 10 bases outside the gene matches. CDR3 size: 14 residues. Germline V gene sequence: CDR1 MNHNS, CDR2 SASEGT. CDR3 in DNA: TGTGCCACAGGGGAGGCAGGGGGCCCAGATACGCAGTATTTT. This sequence encodes CATGEAGGPDTQYF.

J is TRBJ2-7 and V is TRBV6-1; D possibly corresponds to TRBD1 (6 bases). CDR3 length equals 14 residues. Looked up from germline, CDR1 is MNHNS and CDR2 is SASEGT. Trimming stripped 6 bases from V and 9 bases from J, with 21 bases between. CDR3 sequence: CASRDTDRTTGQYF. CDR3 in DNA: TGTGCCAGCAGAGACACGGACAGAACTACGGGGCAGTACTTC.

This chain uses TRBV6-5 with TRBJ2-7, with D uncertain. Trimming cost V 2 bases and J 3 bases, with 14 bases left between them. The CDR3 extends over 15 amino acids. In germline, CDR1 is MNHEY, CDR2 SVGAGI. This CDR3 reads CASSYDKSPSYEQYF. The CDR3, as DNA: TGTGCCAGCAGTTACGATAAGTCCCCCAGCTACGAGCAGTACTTC.

This chain connects TRBV19 to TRBJ1-1; the D is unclear. Trimming stripped 4 bases from V and 4 bases from J, with 16 bases between. The CDR3 is made up of 15 amino acids. Germline V gives CDR1 LNHDA, CDR2 SQIVND (reference sequence). CDR3: CASSKTNWEGTEAFF. CDR3 coding DNA: TGTGCCAGTAGTAAAACTAACTGGGAGGGCACTGAAGCTTTCTTT.

This clone has more than one count but fewer than ten. V usage is TRBV6-4 and J usage is TRBJ1-4, with D unclear. Germline V CDR1 and CDR2: MRHNA, SNTAGT. The V and J ends lost 2 bases and 7 bases respectively, with 8 bases between them. This CDR3 is built from 13 residues. CDR3 loop: CASSDRDLEKLFF. The CDR3, as DNA: TGTGCCAGCAGTGACAGGGATCTTGAAAAACTGTTTTTT.

This chain links TRBV27 with TRBJ2-7, with D perhaps given as TRBD1 or TRBD2 (5 bases each). Looked up from germline, CDR1 is MNHEY and CDR2 is SMNVEV (reference sequence). Trimming shortened V by 3 bases and J by 7 bases, and 13 bases separated the two germline ends. The length of the CDR3 is 13 residues. The CDR3 DNA reads as TGTGCCAGCAGTTTGACCGGGGCCGCGGAGCAGTACTTC. It yields the protein CASSLTGAAEQYF.

CDR3 sequence reads: CASSTFGGVSSNQPQHF. The CDR3, as DNA: TGTGCCAGTAGTACGTTTGGAGGGGTTAGTAGCAATCAGCCCCAGCATTTT. The chain employs TRBV19 and TRBJ1-5; tentatively, D is TRBD1 (5 bases). V was shortened by 4 bases and J by 0 bases, with 16 bases between the two germline ends. The CDR3 is 17 amino acids. Per the germline V gene, CDR1 is LNHDA and CDR2 is SQIVND (reference sequence). Based on the CDR3 plus reference TRBV19 and TRBJ1-5, the full variable domain is DGGITQSPKYLFRKEGQNVTLSCEQNLNHDAMYWYRQDPGQGLRLIYYSQIVNDFQKGDIAEGYSVSREKKESFPLTVTSAQKNPTAFYLCASSTFGGVSSNQPQHFGDGTRLSIL.

This clone was counted only a few times. V gene TRBV5-1 combines with J gene TRBJ2-3; TRBD2 matches at 12 bases. Germline CDR1 and CDR2: SGHRS and YFSETQ. This CDR3 comprises 18 residues. V gave up 4 bases and J gave up 5 bases; unmatched junction bases: 14. CDR3 loop: CASSPEGLAGGLGDTQYF. CDR3 nucleotide sequence: TGCGCCAGCAGCCCAGAAGGTCTAGCGGGAGGGCTGGGAGATACGCAGTATTTT.

This clone occurred once. The chain recombines TRBV11-2 with TRBJ2-7; D ambiguous. The germline CDR1 and CDR2 sequences are SGHAT and FQNNGV. Trimming shortened V by 7 bases and J by 0 bases, and 7 bases separated the two germline ends. This CDR3 is 12 amino acids long. CDR3 in DNA: TGTGCCAGCACCTCGAACTCCTACGAGCAGTACTTC. It specifies CASTSNSYEQYF.

The chain has TRBV6-1 and TRBJ1-1; D gene ambiguous. The CDR3 consists of 13 residues. Germline V gene data show CDR1 as MNHNS and CDR2 as SASEGT. Trimming took 0 bases from V and 7 from J, leaving 9 bases between them. CDR3 sequence reads: CASSEAVPVEAFF. The CDR3 DNA sequence: TGTGCCAGCAGTGAAGCAGTACCAGTTGAAGCTTTCTTT.

The chain carries TRBV5-5 and TRBJ2-5, with TRBD2 matching over 11 bases. Per germline, CDR1 SGHKS and CDR2 YYEKEE (reference sequence). The CDR3 runs 18 residues. V shed 0 bases, J shed 5 bases, and the junction held 12 bases outside the gene matches. CDR3: CASSLVGLASGRSETQYF. The CDR3 DNA is TGTGCCAGCAGCTTGGTCGGTTTGGCTAGCGGGAGGAGCGAGACCCAGTACTTC.

The chain couples TRBV5-8 to TRBJ2-2; 7 positions match TRBD1. This CDR3 has 15 residues. V shed 5 bases and J 2 bases; nucleotides not matched to a gene: 6. The germline gives CDR1 SGHTS, CDR2 YDEGEE. CDR3 in amino acids: CASRPTGVNTGELFF. CDR3 nucleotides: TGTGCCAGCAGACCAACAGGGGTTAACACCGGGGAGCTGTTTTTT.